These T cell receptor beta chains were read from a single sample in a study of PD-L1 blockade in urothelial cancer. Clones were read by immunoSEQ multiplex PCR, and TCRdb kept only the in-frame ones, dropping some. The data show roughly 63,000 clones, about 86% seen once. This material consisted of PBMCs, taken around atezolizumab (anti-PD-L1) treatment. All receptors come from a man between 65 and 79 years old with urothelial cancer. The CDR3 runs from the conserved cysteine through the conserved F or W. Fields, in order: CDR3 length, J gene, V gene, CDR3 protein.

15	TRBJ2-2	TRBV5-6	CASSLAGRNTGELFF
12	TRBJ1-1	TRBV28	CASSLWRGEAFF
17	TRBJ1-5	TRBV21-1	CASSKGPGRGSNQPQHF
18	TRBJ2-3	TRBV5-1	CASSLGLAGGTSTDTQYF
16	TRBJ2-5	TRBV11-2	CASSGPSGVGMETQYF
15	TRBJ2-2	TRBV9	CASSVAQGSTGELFF
14	TRBJ1-2	TRBV6-1	CASSEPAGYYGYTF
14	TRBJ2-5	TRBV5-1	CASSPVVGEETQYF
14	TRBJ2-7	TRBV5-1	CASSLDGGLDEQYF
15	TRBJ1-1	TRBV9	CASSVDSRMNTEAFF
16	TRBJ1-4	TRBV5-1	CASSLGTGSTNEKLFF
14	TRBJ2-1	TRBV9	CASSVTAANNEQFF
14	TRBJ1-2	TRBV10-3	CAISLTGVAYGYTF
14	TRBJ2-1	TRBV7-2	CASSLGLAYNEQFF
15	TRBJ1-5	TRBV6-6	CASTGGGVSNQPQHF
11	TRBJ2-3	TRBV29-1	CSVGLTDTQYF
13	TRBJ2-7	TRBV6-1	CASSSSGTYEQYF